Each of the 12 T cell receptor beta chains below was sequenced from the same sample in a study of shared clonotypes between healthy human individuals. Clones were read by immunoSEQ multiplex PCR, and TCRdb kept only the in-frame ones, dropping some. The sample consists of about 1.5 million clones, 95% to 99% of them appearing once. Sample: naive CD4+ T cells sorted from blood. Subset specified: CD45RA+ positively selected. Every receptor here comes from a man under 40 in good health.

The chain joins TRBV28 to TRBJ1-2; D call uncertain. Germline values: CDR1 MDHEN, CDR2 SYDVKM. Trimming took off 6 bases at V and 2 bases at J, with 10 bases between the two ends. This CDR3 is 13 amino acids long. The CDR3 coding sequence is TGTGCCAGCAGGGCGGGAACCAACTATGGCTACACCTTC. Encoded protein: CASRAGTNYGYTF.

This clone was observed a single time. The rearrangement uses TRBV19 and TRBJ2-5; 8 bases fit TRBD2. The J segment lost 2 bases and the V segment lost 7 bases, leaving 6 bases of the junction unmatched. The CDR3 consists of 14 residues. Germline V gives CDR1 LNHDA, CDR2 SQIVND (reference sequence). CDR3 in amino acids: CASTAAGGQETQYF. The CDR3 bases are TGTGCCAGTACAGCCGCGGGGGGTCAAGAGACCCAGTACTTC.

The chain links TRBV5-6 to TRBJ2-6; D uncertain. V gave up 4 bases and J gave up 2 bases, with 16 bases separating them. The germline V gene has CDR1 SGHDT and CDR2 YYEEEE. The CDR3 totals 17 residues. CDR3 residues: CASSLLDRLPGANVLTF. CDR3 nucleotides: TGTGCCAGCAGCCTTCTCGACCGCCTCCCTGGGGCCAACGTCCTGACTTTC.

DNA for the CDR3: TGTGCCAGCAGCATTTACGTCGGTTTGGGTGAAGCTTTCTTT. Protein product: CASSIYVGLGEAFF. The rearrangement uses TRBV6-5 and TRBJ1-1, with no clear D. CDR1 MNHEY and CDR2 SVGAGI come from the germline V gene. The CDR3 loop spans 14 amino acids. V was pared by 6 bases and J by 7 bases, with 18 bases between.

The rearrangement uses TRBV7-8 and TRBJ2-4, with 7 bases lining up with TRBD1. Germline lookup yields CDR1 SGHVS and CDR2 FQNEAQ. This CDR3 spans 13 amino acids. J lost 6 bases, V lost 4 bases, and 3 bases had no gene match. Here the CDR3 DNA reads TGTGCCAGCAGCTCCCGGACAGGAAACATTCAGTACTTC. Its translation is CASSSRTGNIQYF.

This chain uses TRBV7-9 with TRBJ2-7; D may be TRBD2 (6 bases). CDR1 SEHNR and CDR2 FQNEAQ come from the germline V gene (reference sequence). The V gene lost 1 base and the J gene lost 5 bases, with 15 bases spanning the gap. The CDR3 is 15 residues long. The CDR3 is CASSLGSTRRDEQYF. The DNA of the CDR3 is TGTGCCAGCAGCTTAGGTAGTACCAGGAGGGACGAGCAGTACTTC.

The chain is built from TRBV7-6 and TRBJ2-1, with 14 nucleotides matching TRBD2. The CDR3 contains 19 residues. The junction had 6 bases not matched to a gene; V was cut back by 2 bases and J by 0 bases. Per germline, CDR1 SGHVS and CDR2 FNYEAQ. CDR3 protein: CASSLRTSGRRSSYNEQFF. CDR3 bases: TGTGCCAGCAGCTTAAGGACTAGCGGGAGGAGAAGCTCCTACAATGAGCAGTTCTTC.

The chain has TRBV2 and TRBJ2-2; the D gene is possibly TRBD1 (7 bases). The CDR3 is 13 residues long. Germline CDR1 reads SNHLY; CDR2 reads FYNNEI. V lost 10 bases, J lost 5 bases, and 14 bases lay in between. The CDR3 is CAISAGGTGELFF. The CDR3, as DNA: TGTGCCATTTCGGCAGGGGGGACCGGGGAGCTGTTTTTT.

The chain is built from TRBV18 and TRBJ1-1; the D gene is possibly TRBD1 (5 bases). The length of the CDR3 is 15 residues. Germline V lookup: CDR1 KGHSH, CDR2 LQKENI. Trimming removed 1 base at V and 1 base at J, with 10 bases between. The CDR3 DNA sequence: TGTGCCAGCTCACCACTTTCCAGGGCGAACACTGAAGCTTTCTTT. It yields the protein CASSPLSRANTEAFF.

Points on this clone: The same CDR3 also results from other DNA sequences found in this sample. The chain joins TRBV18 to TRBJ2-2; D may be TRBD1 (6 bases). The length of the CDR3 is 14 residues. V lost 3 bases to trimming and J lost 3 bases, with 8 bases between them. The germline V gene has CDR1 KGHSH and CDR2 LQKENI. Here the CDR3 DNA reads TGTGCCAGCTCACCGAGACAGGACACCGGGGAGCTGTTTTTT. This encodes CASSPRQDTGELFF.

The V and J genes are TRBV5-6 and TRBJ1-2; D gene uncertain. This CDR3 is 12 amino acids long. The V end lost 3 bases, the J end lost 5 bases, and 8 bases lay between the germline ends. CDR1 and CDR2 (germline): SGHDT, YYEEEE. The CDR3 sequence is CASSSTVYGYTF. The CDR3, as DNA: TGTGCCAGCAGCTCGACGGTTTATGGCTACACCTTC.

The chain has TRBV9 and TRBJ1-1; possible D gene TRBD1, 5 bases. V lost 4 bases and J lost 5, with 12 bases in between. This CDR3 comprises 13 residues. CDR1 SGDLS and CDR2 YYNGEE come from the germline V gene. For the CDR3, the DNA is TGTGCCAGCAGCCCACGACAGTATACTGAAGCTTTCTTT. Residues: CASSPRQYTEAFF.